This T cell receptor beta chain originates from a study of glioma-infiltrating T cells after dendritic cell vaccination. This sample's time point: after dendritic cell vaccination, including at tumor progression/relapse. This CDR3 region has 12 residues. Germline CDR1 reads SGDLS; CDR2 reads YYNGEE. Profiling relied on immunoSEQ multiplex PCR, and the TCRdb table lists in-frame clones only, not all of them. The table has approximately 50,000 clones, around nine tenths seen once. The receptor was isolated from a human donor with glioblastoma. The sample here was blood, taken after dendritic cell vaccination. The chain is built from TRBV9 and TRBJ2-5, with a weak D call TRBD1 (5 bases). The end of the DNA fits TRBJ2-7 better, so the J call may be wrong. The CDR3 DNA reads as TGTGCCAGCAGCGTAGGGGGCAACGAGCAGTACTTC. Translated: CASSVGGNEQYF.